A selection of T cell receptor beta chains follows, all from one sample in a study of T cell changes during pregnancy in multiple sclerosis. The table came from immunoSEQ multiplex PCR; TCRdb's copy has only in-frame clones and leaves some out. This repertoire shows about 66,000 clones, around nine tenths found once; its top ten account for less than 6%. The specimen comprised CD8+ T cells from peripheral blood mononuclear cells, sampled before pregnancy. Source of these receptors: a female donor with multiple sclerosis, enrolled in a pregnancy study. Each CDR3 is given with its conserved first and last residue. D genes are given only for firm matches. Some rows have no size entry. The others give once, few or many, or a class for an expanded clone.

J | size | D | V | DNA | CDR3
TRBJ2-7 | NA | NA | TRBV6-8 | TGTGCCAGCAGGTCTGGCAGGGTTTGTCAGCAGTACTTC | CASRSGRVCQQYF
TRBJ2-2 | NA | TRBD2 | TRBV11-3 | TGTGCCAGCAGCCACCGGGGGGGCACCGGGGAGCTGTTTTTT | CASSHRGGTGELFF
TRBJ2-7 | NA | NA | TRBV27 | TGTGCCAGCAGTTTGTCTCAAGGACACACCCGGGAGCAGTACTTC | CASSLSQGHTREQYF
TRBJ2-1 | NA | TRBD2 | TRBV7-2 | TGTGCCAGCAGTAGCGGGGCGGCGGTGGGCGAGCAGTTCTTC | CASSSGAAVGEQFF
TRBJ2-7 | NA | NA | TRBV19 | TGTGCCAGTAGTTCGGGGAGGACCTACGAGCAGTACTTC | CASSSGRTYEQYF
TRBJ1-1 | NA | NA | TRBV5-4 | TGTGCCAGCAGCCCCGGGGGGGGAGGGCGTCCGGACACTGAAGCTTTCTTT | CASSPGGGGRPDTEAFF
TRBJ2-3 | NA | NA | TRBV13 | TGTGCCAGCAGCTTTGGGGGCCTGGATACGCAGTATTTT | CASSFGGLDTQYF
TRBJ2-1 | NA | TRBD2 | TRBV4-2 | TGTGCCAGCAGCCAAGAATCCACTAGCGGGGGGGTCAATGAGCAGTTCTTC | CASSQESTSGGVNEQFF
TRBJ1-5 | few | NA | TRBV7-2 | TGTGCCAGCAGCTTAGACCCCCTAGCCAATCAGCCCCAGCATTTT | CASSLDPLANQPQHF
TRBJ1-1 | NA | NA | TRBV2 | TGTGCCAGCAGTGGGGTTGGGGGGACCACTGAAGCTTTCTTT | CASSGVGGTTEAFF
TRBJ2-5 | NA | TRBD2 | TRBV28 | TGTGCCAGCAGTTTACTAGCGGGGAGCCAAGAGACCCAGTACTTC | CASSLLAGSQETQYF
TRBJ1-3 | NA | NA | TRBV12-5 | TGTGCTAGTGGTTTTTGGGGATCCAGGGCTGGAAACACCATATATTTT | CASGFWGSRAGNTIYF
TRBJ2-7 | once | NA | TRBV27 | TGTGCCAGCAGTTTATCTCCGGCAGGGTGGGTCTCCTACGAGCAGTACTTC | CASSLSPAGWVSYEQYF
TRBJ1-2 | NA | TRBD1 | TRBV7-8 | TGTGCCAGCAGCTCCCCGGGACAGGGGGTCGCTAACTATGGCTACACCTTC | CASSSPGQGVANYGYTF
TRBJ1-4 | NA | TRBD1 | TRBV27 | TGTGCCAGCAGTTACCGGACAGGGAATGAAAAACTGTTTTTT | CASSYRTGNEKLFF
TRBJ2-4 | NA | TRBD1 | TRBV4-2 | TGTGCCAGCAGCCAAGAAGGACAGGGAATTTACATTCAGTACTTC | CASSQEGQGIYIQYF
TRBJ2-1 | NA | NA | TRBV6-1 | TGTGCCAGCAGTGGATTTTCGGGGTCTGAGTGGGGCAATGAGCAGTTCTTC | CASSGFSGSEWGNEQFF
TRBJ1-1 | NA | NA | TRBV29-1 | TGCAGCGTGAGGGGGGGGGAGAACACTGAAGCTTTCTTT | CSVRGGENTEAFF
TRBJ2-3 | NA | NA | TRBV9 | TGTGCCAGCAGCGTAGCATCCACAGATACGCAGTATTTT | CASSVASTDTQYF
TRBJ1-6 | NA | NA | TRBV1 | TGCACCAGCAGCCCCTACAATCCGGGACAGCGCCTTTCACCCCTCCACTTT | CTSSPYNPGQRLSPLHF
TRBJ1-1 | NA | NA | TRBV6-5 | TGTGCCAGCAGTTACGACAGCAGTTTGAACACTGAAGCTTTCTTT | CASSYDSSLNTEAFF
TRBJ1-5 | NA | TRBD1 | TRBV13 | TGTGCCAGCAGCTTAGGAGGGGGCGCACGTAATCAGCCCCAGCATTTT | CASSLGGGARNQPQHF
TRBJ2-5 | once | NA | TRBV9 | TGTGCCAGCAGCGTAGTAGGGGGTTCTAAGACCCAGTACTTC | CASSVVGGSKTQYF
TRBJ2-7 | NA | NA | TRBV7-6 | TGTGCCAGCAGCCCCCGGGTCGGGGAATCCTACGAGCAGTACTTC | CASSPRVGESYEQYF
TRBJ1-1 | NA | NA | TRBV18 | TGTGCCAGCTCCCTAGGCGAGGAAGCTGAAGCTTTCTTT | CASSLGEEAEAFF
TRBJ1-2 | NA | TRBD1 | TRBV9 | TGTGCCAGCAGCGAGGGGGGACAGGGGGCGCTTGGCTACACCTTC | CASSEGGQGALGYTF
TRBJ1-6 | NA | TRBD1 | TRBV27 | TGTGCCAGCAGCCCGTACAGGGGAAATTCACCCCTCCACTTT | CASSPYRGNSPLHF
TRBJ1-1 | NA | NA | TRBV7-9 | TGTGCCAGCCTGCCGGTGAACACTGAAGCTTTCTTT | CASLPVNTEAFF
TRBJ1-5 | NA | TRBD1 | TRBV5-8 | TGTGCCAGCAGCCCTGGACAGGTTCGCAATCAGCCCCAGCATTTT | CASSPGQVRNQPQHF
TRBJ2-7 | NA | TRBD1 | TRBV13 | TGTGCCAGCAGCTTAGTGACAGGGGTAAACGAGCAGTACTTC | CASSLVTGVNEQYF
TRBJ2-1 | NA | NA | TRBV27 | TGTGCCAGCAGTTTACGCGGGGACGAGCAGTTCTTC | CASSLRGDEQFF
TRBJ2-1 | NA | TRBD1 | TRBV5-1 | TGCGCCAGCAGCCCCCGACAGGGCCAGAATGAGCAGTTCTTC | CASSPRQGQNEQFF
TRBJ2-3 | NA | TRBD2 | TRBV7-3 | TGTGCCAGCAGCTTAAGGGCCGGGACTAGCGGGGGGGCCGCAGATACGCAGTATTTT | CASSLRAGTSGGAADTQYF
TRBJ2-1 | once | TRBD2 | TRBV27 | TGTGCCAGCAGACCACCGGGACTATCCGGAAATGAGCAGTTCTTC | CASRPPGLSGNEQFF
TRBJ2-1 | NA | NA | TRBV6-5 | TGTGCCAGCAGTTACAGCGGGCCCGAGGTGAGAAATGAGCAGTTCTTC | CASSYSGPEVRNEQFF
TRBJ1-1 | NA | NA | TRBV7-8 | TGTGCCAGCAGCTTATTTTCTTTGGGTGGGGGAGGAACTGAAGCTTTCTTT | CASSLFSLGGGGTEAFF
TRBJ2-1 | NA | TRBD2 | TRBV6-4 | TGTGCCAGCAGTGACTCGGGACTAGCCTCCTACAATGAGCAGTTCTTC | CASSDSGLASYNEQFF
TRBJ1-1 | NA | NA | TRBV5-1 | TGCGCCAGCAGCCAAGGCGGGGAAACTGAAGCTTTCTTT | CASSQGGETEAFF
TRBJ2-5 | once | NA | TRBV7-9 | TGTGCCAGCAGCTTCGGGTCGGGGTGGGAGACCCAGTACTTC | CASSFGSGWETQYF
TRBJ1-6 | NA | NA | TRBV10-2 | TGCGCCAGCAGTGAGCGGGGTTCTACTTATAATTCACCCCTCCACTTT | CASSERGSTYNSPLHF
TRBJ1-1 | NA | NA | TRBV7-9 | TGTGCCAGCAGAGTGGCAGGGGCGACTGAAGCTTTCTTT | CASRVAGATEAFF
TRBJ2-1 | few | NA | TRBV13 | TGTGCCAGCAGCTTAGGCGGCAGGAATGAGCAGTTCTTC | CASSLGGRNEQFF
TRBJ2-1 | NA | NA | TRBV11-2 | TGTGCCAGCAGCCTGTCGGGGGGCATAAACAATGAGCAGTTCTTC | CASSLSGGINNEQFF